What follows are 7 T cell receptor beta chains derived from one specimen sequenced in a study of blood T cells in healthy people across ages. Primed by a sample-barcoded 5' primer and a J-beta primer mix, a second PCR proceeded for about 6 to 12 cycles. TCRdb reanalysed the 5' RACE reads using MiXCR and keeps one entry per CDR3 protein. The data show approximately 800,000 distinct CDR3 sequences, 55% to 65% seen once. The sample consisted of blood. These receptors came from a man aged 25-40 years in good health.

Ten or more counts support this clonotype. The V and J genes are TRBV20-1 and TRBJ2-7; D tentatively fits TRBD1 or TRBD2 (5 bases each). Trimming removed 6 bases at V and 2 bases at J, with 17 bases between. The CDR3 has 14 residues. From germline, CDR1 is DFQATT and CDR2 SNEGSKA (reference sequence). The CDR3 coding sequence is TGCAGTGCCCCCGGGGCGGCGCGAACCTACGAGCAGTACTTC. The encoded protein is CSAPGAARTYEQYF.

The rearrangement links TRBV7-2 to TRBJ2-5; possibly TRBD1 or TRBD2 for D (6 bases each). V lost 5 bases and J 1 base, leaving 11 bases between the germline ends. From germline, CDR1 is SGHTA and CDR2 FQGNSA. The CDR3 totals 14 residues. CDR3 in DNA: TGTGCCAGCAGCGGGGGGCAGTTCCAAGAGACCCAGTACTTC. This gives the protein CASSGGQFQETQYF.

The table lists this clonotype with a few counts. V and J are TRBV21-1 and TRBJ2-1. TRBV21-1 is tagged as a pseudogene. The CDR3 runs 13 residues. This chain's CDR3 is CASMMSKNNEQFF. The CDR3, as DNA: TGTGCCAGCATGATGTCGAAAAACAATGAGCAGTTCTTC.

The V call is TRBV29-1, the J call TRBJ1-1; D gene uncertain. CDR1 is SQVTM and CDR2 is ANQGSEA in the germline V gene. Trimming shortened V by 8 bases and J by 2 bases, and 9 bases separated the two germline ends. This CDR3 has 11 residues. CDR3 in DNA: TGCAGCCCCCGAATAAACACTGAAGCTTTCTTT. It yields the protein CSPRINTEAFF.

This clonotype has more than one count but fewer than ten. The chain joins TRBV7-2 to TRBJ2-7; D remains unclear. V was cut by 1 base and J by 2 bases, with 12 bases left in between. Germline CDR1 and CDR2: SGHTA and FQGNSA. There are 15 residues in the CDR3. The CDR3 region is CASSLGPFGTYEQYF. The CDR3 nucleotides read TGTGCCAGCAGCTTAGGACCGTTTGGGACCTACGAGCAGTACTTC. The full variable domain, with the rest looked up from reference TRBV7-2 and TRBJ2-7, is GAGVSQSPSNKVTEKGKDVELRCDPISGHTALYWYRQSLGQGLEFLIYFQGNSAPDKSGLPSDRFSAERTGGSVSTLTIQRTQQEDSAVYLCASSLGPFGTYEQYFGPGTRLTVT.

The rearrangement links TRBV29-1 to TRBJ2-1; tentative D call: TRBD2 (6 bases). Germline V CDR1 and CDR2: SQVTM, ANQGSEA. The CDR3 runs to 14 residues. The CDR3 spells CTANSGINYNEQFF. The CDR3 DNA follows: TGCACCGCTAATAGCGGAATTAATTACAATGAGCAGTTCTTC.

The chain links TRBV4-3 to TRBJ2-1; D may correspond to TRBD1 or TRBD2 (5 bases each). This CDR3 is built from 16 residues. Germline loops: CDR1 LGHNA, CDR2 YSLEER. Trimming took 1 base from V and 9 from J, leaving 19 bases between them. The CDR3 here is CASSQGILGSRGEQFF. The CDR3 nucleotides are TGCGCCAGCAGCCAAGGGATACTAGGGAGTAGGGGTGAGCAGTTCTTC.